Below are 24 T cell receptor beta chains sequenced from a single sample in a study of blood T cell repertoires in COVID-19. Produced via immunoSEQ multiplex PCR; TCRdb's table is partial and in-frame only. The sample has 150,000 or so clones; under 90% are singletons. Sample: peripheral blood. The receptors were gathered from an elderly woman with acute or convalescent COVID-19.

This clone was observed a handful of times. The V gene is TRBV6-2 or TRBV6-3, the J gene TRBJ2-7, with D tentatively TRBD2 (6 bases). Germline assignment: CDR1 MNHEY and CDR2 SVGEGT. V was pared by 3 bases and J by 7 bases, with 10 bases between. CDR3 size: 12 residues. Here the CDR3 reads CASSYARGEQYF. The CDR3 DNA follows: TGTGCCAGCAGTTATGCGCGGGGAGAGCAGTACTTC.

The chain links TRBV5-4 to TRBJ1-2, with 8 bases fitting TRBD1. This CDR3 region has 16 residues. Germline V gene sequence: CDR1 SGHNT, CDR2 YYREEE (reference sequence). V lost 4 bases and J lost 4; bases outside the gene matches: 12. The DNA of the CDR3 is TGTGCCAGCAGCCCCACAGCTGACAGGGGATTCTATGGCTACACCTTC. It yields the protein CASSPTADRGFYGYTF.

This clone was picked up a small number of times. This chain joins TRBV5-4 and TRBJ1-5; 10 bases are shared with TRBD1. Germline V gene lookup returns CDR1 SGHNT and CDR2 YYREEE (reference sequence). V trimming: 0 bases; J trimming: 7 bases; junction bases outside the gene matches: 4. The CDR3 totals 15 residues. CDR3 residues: CASSLEGTGEQPQHF. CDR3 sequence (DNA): TGTGCCAGCAGCTTGGAGGGGACAGGGGAACAGCCCCAGCATTTT.

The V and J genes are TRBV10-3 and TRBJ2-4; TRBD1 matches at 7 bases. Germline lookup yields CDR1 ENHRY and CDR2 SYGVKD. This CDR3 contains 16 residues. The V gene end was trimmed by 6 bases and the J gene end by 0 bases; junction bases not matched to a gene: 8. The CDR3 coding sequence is TGTGCCATCAGCGAGGACAGGCGAATAGCCAAAAACATTCAGTACTTC. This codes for CAISEDRRIAKNIQYF.

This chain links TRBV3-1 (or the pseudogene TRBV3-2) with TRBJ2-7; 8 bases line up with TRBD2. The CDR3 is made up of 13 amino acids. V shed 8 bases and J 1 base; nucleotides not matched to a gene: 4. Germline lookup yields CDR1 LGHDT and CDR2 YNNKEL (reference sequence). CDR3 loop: CASAIAGSYEQYF. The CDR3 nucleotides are TGTGCCAGCGCAATAGCGGGGTCCTACGAGCAGTACTTC.

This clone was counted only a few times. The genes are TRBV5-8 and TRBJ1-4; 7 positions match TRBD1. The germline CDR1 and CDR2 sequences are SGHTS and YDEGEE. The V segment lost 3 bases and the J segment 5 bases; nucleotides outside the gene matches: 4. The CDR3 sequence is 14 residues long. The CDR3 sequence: CASSSTGQNEKLFF. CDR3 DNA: TGTGCCAGCAGCTCGACAGGGCAGAATGAAAAACTGTTTTTT.

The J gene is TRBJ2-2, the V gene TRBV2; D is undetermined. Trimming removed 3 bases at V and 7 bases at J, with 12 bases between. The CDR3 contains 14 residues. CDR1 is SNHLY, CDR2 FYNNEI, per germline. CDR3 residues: CASSEVVAGGELFF. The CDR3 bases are TGTGCCAGCAGTGAGGTTGTAGCCGGCGGGGAGCTGTTTTTT.

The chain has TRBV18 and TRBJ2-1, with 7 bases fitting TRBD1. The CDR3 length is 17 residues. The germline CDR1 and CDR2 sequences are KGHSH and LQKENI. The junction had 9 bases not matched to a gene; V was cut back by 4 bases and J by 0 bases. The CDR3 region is CASSRDRDPSSYNEQFF. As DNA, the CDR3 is TGTGCCAGCTCACGCGACAGGGACCCGAGCTCCTACAATGAGCAGTTCTTC.

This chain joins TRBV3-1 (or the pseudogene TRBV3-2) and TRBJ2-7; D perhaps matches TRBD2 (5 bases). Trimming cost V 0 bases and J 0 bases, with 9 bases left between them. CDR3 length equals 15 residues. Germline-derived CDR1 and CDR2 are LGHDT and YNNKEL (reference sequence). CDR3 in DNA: TGTGCCAGCAGCCAAGACCCGGGGAGCTCCTACGAGCAGTACTTC. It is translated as CASSQDPGSSYEQYF.

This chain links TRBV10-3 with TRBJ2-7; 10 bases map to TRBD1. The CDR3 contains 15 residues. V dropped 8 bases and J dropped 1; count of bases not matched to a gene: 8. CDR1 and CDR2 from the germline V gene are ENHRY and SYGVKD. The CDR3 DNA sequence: TGTGCCATCGTGATGGACAGGGGGAATTCCTACGAGCAGTACTTC. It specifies CAIVMDRGNSYEQYF.

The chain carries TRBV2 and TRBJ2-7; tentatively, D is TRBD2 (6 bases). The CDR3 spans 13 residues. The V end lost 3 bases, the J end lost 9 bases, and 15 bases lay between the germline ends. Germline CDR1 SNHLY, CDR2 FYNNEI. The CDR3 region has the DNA TGTGCCAGCAGTGATGGCCTCAGGGACTGGCAGTACTTC. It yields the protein CASSDGLRDWQYF.

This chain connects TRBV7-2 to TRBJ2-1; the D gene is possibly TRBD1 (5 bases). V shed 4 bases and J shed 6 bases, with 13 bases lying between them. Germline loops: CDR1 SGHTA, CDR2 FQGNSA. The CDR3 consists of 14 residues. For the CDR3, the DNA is TGTGCCAGCAGCTCAAACGACAGAAGCAATGAGCAGTTCTTC. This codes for CASSSNDRSNEQFF.

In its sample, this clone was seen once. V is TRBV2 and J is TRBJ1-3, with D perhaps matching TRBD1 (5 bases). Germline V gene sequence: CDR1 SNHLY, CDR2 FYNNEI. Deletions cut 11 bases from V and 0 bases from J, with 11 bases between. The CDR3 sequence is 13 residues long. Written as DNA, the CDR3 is TGTGCCGGGGCCAGGGCCTCTGGAAACACCATATATTTT. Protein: CAGARASGNTIYF. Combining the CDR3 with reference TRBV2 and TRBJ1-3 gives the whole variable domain EPEVTQTPSHQVTQMGQEVILRCVPISNHLYFYWYRQILGQKVEFLVSFYNNEISEKSEIFDDQFSVERPDGSNFTLKIRSTKLEDSAMYFCAGARASGNTIYFGEGSWLTVV.

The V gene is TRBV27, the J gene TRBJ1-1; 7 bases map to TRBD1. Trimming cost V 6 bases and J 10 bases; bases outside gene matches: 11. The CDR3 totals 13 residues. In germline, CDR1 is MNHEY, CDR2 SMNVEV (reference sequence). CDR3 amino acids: CASSLGQNGRAFF. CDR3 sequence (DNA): TGTGCCAGCAGCTTGGGACAGAATGGTAGAGCTTTCTTT.

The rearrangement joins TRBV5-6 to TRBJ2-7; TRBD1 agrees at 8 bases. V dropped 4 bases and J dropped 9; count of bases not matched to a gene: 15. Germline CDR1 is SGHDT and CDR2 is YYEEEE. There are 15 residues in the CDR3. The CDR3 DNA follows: TGTGCCAGCAGCCCTCTCTCCGGACAGGGCGGATTGCAGTACTTC. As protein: CASSPLSGQGGLQYF. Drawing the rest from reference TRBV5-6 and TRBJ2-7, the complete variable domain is DAGVTQSPTHLIKTRGQQVTLRCSPKSGHDTVSWYQQALGQGPQFIFQYYEEEERQRGNFPDRFSGHQFPNYSSELNVNALLLGDSALYLCASSPLSGQGGLQYFGPGTRLTVT.

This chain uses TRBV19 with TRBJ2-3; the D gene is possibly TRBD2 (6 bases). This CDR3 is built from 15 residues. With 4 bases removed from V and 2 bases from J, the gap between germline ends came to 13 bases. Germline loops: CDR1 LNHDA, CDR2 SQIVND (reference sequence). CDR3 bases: TGTGCCAGTAGTACCTTAGCGGTATTCACAGATACGCAGTATTTT. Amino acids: CASSTLAVFTDTQYF.

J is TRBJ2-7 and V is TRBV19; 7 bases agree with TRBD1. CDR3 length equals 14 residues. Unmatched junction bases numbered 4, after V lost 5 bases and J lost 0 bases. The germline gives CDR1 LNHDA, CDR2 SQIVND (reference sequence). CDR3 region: CASSPGQFSYEQYF. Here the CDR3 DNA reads TGTGCCAGTAGTCCGGGACAGTTCTCCTACGAGCAGTACTTC.

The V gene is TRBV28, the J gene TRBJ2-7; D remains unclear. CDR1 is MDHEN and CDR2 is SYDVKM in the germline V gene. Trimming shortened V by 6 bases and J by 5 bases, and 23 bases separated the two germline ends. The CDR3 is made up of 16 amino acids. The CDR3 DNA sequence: TGTGCCAGCAGCCCGTTGGATTGGAGTAAATTGGACGAGCAGTACTTC. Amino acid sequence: CASSPLDWSKLDEQYF.

The CDR3 sequence: CASSLTTGAVETQYF. DNA of the CDR3: TGTGCCAGCAGCTTGACGACAGGGGCTGTAGAGACCCAGTACTTC. This chain connects TRBV5-8 to TRBJ2-5, with 8 bases aligning to TRBD1. The CDR3 extends over 15 amino acids. The germline V gene has CDR1 SGHTS and CDR2 YDEGEE. Germline trimming cut 1 base from V and 4 bases from J; bases unmatched to any gene: 6.

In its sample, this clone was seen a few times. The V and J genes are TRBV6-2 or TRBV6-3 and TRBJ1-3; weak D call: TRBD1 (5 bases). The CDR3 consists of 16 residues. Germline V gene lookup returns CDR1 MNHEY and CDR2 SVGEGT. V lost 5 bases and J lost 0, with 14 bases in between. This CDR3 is CASSEPGLFSGNTIYF. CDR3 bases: TGTGCCAGCAGTGAGCCGGGACTGTTCTCTGGAAACACCATATATTTT.

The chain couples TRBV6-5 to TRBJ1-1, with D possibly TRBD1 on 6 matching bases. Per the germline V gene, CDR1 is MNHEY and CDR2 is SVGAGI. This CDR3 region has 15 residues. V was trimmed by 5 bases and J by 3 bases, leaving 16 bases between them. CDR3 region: CASSQTGSLDTEAFF. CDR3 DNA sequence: TGTGCCAGCAGTCAAACAGGGAGCTTGGACACTGAAGCTTTCTTT.

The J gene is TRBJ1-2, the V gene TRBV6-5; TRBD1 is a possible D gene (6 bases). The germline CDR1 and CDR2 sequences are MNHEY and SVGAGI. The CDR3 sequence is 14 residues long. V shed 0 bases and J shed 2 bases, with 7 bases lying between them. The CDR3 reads CASSYSQGNYGYTF. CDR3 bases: TGTGCCAGCAGTTACTCGCAGGGGAACTATGGCTACACCTTC.

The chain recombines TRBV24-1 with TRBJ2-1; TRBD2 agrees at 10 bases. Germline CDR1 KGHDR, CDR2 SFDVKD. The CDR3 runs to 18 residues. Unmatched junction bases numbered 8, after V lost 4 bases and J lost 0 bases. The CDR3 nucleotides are TGTGCCACCAGTGACCTAGGCCCTAGCGGGAGCTCCTACAATGAGCAGTTCTTC. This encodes CATSDLGPSGSSYNEQFF.

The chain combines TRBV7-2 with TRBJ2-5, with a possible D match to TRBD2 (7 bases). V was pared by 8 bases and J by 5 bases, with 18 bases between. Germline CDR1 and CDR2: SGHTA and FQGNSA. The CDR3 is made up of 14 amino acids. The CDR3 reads CASGIARGAETQYF. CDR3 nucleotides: TGTGCCAGCGGGATAGCTCGGGGGGCGGAGACCCAGTACTTC.